The 18 T cell receptor beta chains in this list originate from one sample, sequenced in a study of CD8 T cells in Susac syndrome. It was with random hexamers that roughly 0.45 to 1 ug RNA was reverse transcribed. Each CDR3 protein is one row after TCRdb ran MiXCR on the immunoSEQ multiplex PCR reads. The sample carries 160,000 or so distinct CDR3 sequences, 94% recorded once. Material for sequencing was CD4+ T cells from PBMCs. These receptors were obtained from a human donor with Susac syndrome.

This clonotype appeared once. The CDR3 region has the DNA TGCAGTGCCCTTAGACTAGCGGGGGGGGCCAAAAACATTCAGTACTTC. Translation gives CSALRLAGGAKNIQYF. The rearrangement joins TRBV20-1 to TRBJ2-4; 14 bases align to TRBD2. With V trimmed by 6 bases and J by 1 base, 5 bases remained unmatched. The CDR3 spans 16 residues. CDR1 is DFQATT and CDR2 is SNEGSKA in the germline V gene (reference sequence).

V and J are TRBV5-6 and TRBJ2-7; possible D gene TRBD1, 5 bases. CDR1 and CDR2 from the germline V gene are SGHDT and YYEEEE. This CDR3 has 14 amino acids. Trimming took 0 bases from V and 4 from J, leaving 11 bases between them. CDR3 DNA: TGTGCCAGCAGCTTGGAGGCAGGGTTGTACGAGCAGTACTTC. Translated: CASSLEAGLYEQYF.

The V and J genes are TRBV19 and TRBJ1-5; 8 nucleotides line up with TRBD1. CDR3 size: 14 residues. With 1 base clipped from V and 8 bases from J, the junction kept 4 bases outside the gene matches. Germline CDR1 LNHDA, CDR2 SQIVND (reference sequence). This CDR3 reads CASSIVDREKPQHF. DNA of the CDR3: TGTGCCAGTAGTATAGTGGACAGGGAAAAGCCCCAGCATTTT.

This sequence joins TRBV30 and TRBJ2-7, with 7 positions matching TRBD1. In germline, CDR1 is GTSNPN, CDR2 SVGIG (reference sequence). Unmatched junction bases numbered 2, after V lost 0 bases and J lost 3 bases. The length of the CDR3 is 13 residues. CDR3 DNA: TGTGCCTGGAGTGTACCAGGGGGCTACGAGCAGTACTTC. Translated, it gives CAWSVPGGYEQYF.

The chain links TRBV20-1 to TRBJ2-3; 10 bases align to TRBD2. Germline V gene sequence: CDR1 DFQATT, CDR2 SNEGSKA (reference sequence). CDR3 size: 14 residues. Losses at the gene ends were 5 bases for V and 3 bases for J; bases not matched to a gene: 5. The CDR3 region is CSAEALAGTDTQYF. CDR3 DNA: TGCAGTGCTGAAGCACTAGCGGGGACAGATACGCAGTATTTT.

The V gene is TRBV7-2, the J gene TRBJ2-7; tentative D call: TRBD1 (6 bases). V shed 5 bases and J shed 6 bases, with 17 bases lying between them. Germline V CDR1 and CDR2: SGHTA, FQGNSA. The CDR3 totals 14 residues. CDR3 amino acids: CASSRTGRGIEQYF. The CDR3 DNA follows: TGTGCCAGCAGCCGAACAGGGCGAGGGATCGAGCAGTACTTC. Drawing the rest from reference TRBV7-2 and TRBJ2-7, the complete variable domain is GAGVSQSPSNKVTEKGKDVELRCDPISGHTALYWYRQSLGQGLEFLIYFQGNSAPDKSGLPSDRFSAERTGGSVSTLTIQRTQQEDSAVYLCASSRTGRGIEQYFGPGTRLTVT.

The CDR3 reads CASSPQAYGYTF. CDR3 DNA sequence: TGTGCCAGCAGTCCTCAGGCCTATGGCTACACCTTC. J is TRBJ1-2 and V is TRBV12-3 or TRBV12-4; D gene uncertain. Trimming left V 5 bases short and J 4 bases short, with 8 bases between. The CDR3 is 12 amino acids.

This sequence joins TRBV5-4 and TRBJ2-5, with TRBD2 matching over 11 bases. With V trimmed by 0 bases and J by 5 bases, 9 bases remained unmatched. The germline V gene encodes CDR1 SGHNT and CDR2 YYREEE (reference sequence). The CDR3 length is 17 residues. The CDR3 sequence is CASSLGFTSGGGETQYF. The CDR3 DNA is TGTGCCAGCAGCTTGGGGTTTACTAGCGGGGGTGGGGAGACCCAGTACTTC.

The chain combines TRBV5-6 with TRBJ2-3; no clear D. Germline CDR1 and CDR2: SGHDT and YYEEEE. This CDR3 spans 15 amino acids. V lost 1 base to trimming and J lost 2 bases, with 11 bases between them. The chain's CDR3 is CASSLQMVDTDTQYF. The CDR3, as DNA: TGTGCCAGCAGCTTGCAGATGGTGGACACAGATACGCAGTATTTT.

This chain uses TRBV2 with TRBJ2-1; a possible D gene is TRBD2 (6 bases). This CDR3 is 15 amino acids long. Trimming took 6 bases from V and 0 from J, leaving 12 bases between them. Per germline, CDR1 SNHLY and CDR2 FYNNEI. The CDR3 is CASSFAGSSYNEQFF. CDR3 nucleotide sequence: TGTGCCAGCAGCTTCGCGGGAAGCTCCTACAATGAGCAGTTCTTC.

This chain joins TRBV7-9 and TRBJ1-3, with D unresolved. Per germline, CDR1 SEHNR and CDR2 FQNEAQ (reference sequence). V lost 0 bases and J 3 bases, leaving 0 bases between the germline ends. This CDR3 is built from 12 residues. The CDR3 region has the DNA TGTGCCAGCAGCTTAGCTGGAAACACCATATATTTT. Encoded protein: CASSLAGNTIYF.

The chain joins TRBV12-3 or TRBV12-4 to TRBJ1-6, with 7 bases aligning to TRBD1. CDR3 length equals 15 residues. V lost 7 bases, J lost 7 bases, and 10 bases stayed unmatched. CDR3 residues: CASTQWGTANSPLHF. The CDR3 DNA sequence: TGTGCCAGCACCCAATGGGGGACAGCCAATTCACCCCTCCACTTT.

The chain combines TRBV12-3 or TRBV12-4 with TRBJ1-1, with TRBD1 as a possible D gene (6 bases). The CDR3 is 13 amino acids. Trimming took off 7 bases at V and 1 base at J, with 10 bases between the two ends. The CDR3 nucleotides read TGTGCCAGCAACGGACAGCCGAACACTGAAGCTTTCTTT. It translates to CASNGQPNTEAFF.

The J gene is TRBJ2-1, the V gene TRBV20-1; 7 bases line up with TRBD1. Trimming at V came to 5 bases and at J to 0 bases, leaving 4 bases not matched to a gene. Germline assignment: CDR1 DFQATT and CDR2 SNEGSKA (reference sequence). This CDR3 has 14 residues. CDR3 in amino acids: CSAGDSGSYNEQFF. CDR3 nucleotides: TGCAGTGCTGGGGACAGCGGCTCCTACAATGAGCAGTTCTTC.

The CDR3 DNA reads as TGTGCCAGCACCCTAAACCGGGACACTTCACCCCTCCACTTT. It yields the protein CASTLNRDTSPLHF. The chain has TRBV6-5 and TRBJ1-6; D might be TRBD1 (6 bases). Germline CDR1 reads MNHEY; CDR2 reads SVGAGI. The CDR3 length is 14 residues. Trimming cost V 7 bases and J 9 bases, with 16 bases left between them.

The DNA for the CDR3 is TGCAGTGCGGACAGGGGAGCTGGCTACACCTTC. The encoded protein is CSADRGAGYTF. The V call is TRBV20-1, the J call TRBJ1-2; TRBD1 matches at 9 bases. The CDR3 covers 11 residues. The junction had 3 bases not matched to a gene; V was cut back by 6 bases and J by 7 bases. Germline-derived CDR1 and CDR2 are DFQATT and SNEGSKA (reference sequence).

The chain combines TRBV5-1 with TRBJ2-2; D might be TRBD1 or TRBD2, each matching 5 bases. V gave up 4 bases and J gave up 3 bases, with 10 bases separating them. Per germline, CDR1 SGHRS and CDR2 YFSETQ. This CDR3 has 14 amino acids. The CDR3 sequence: CASSLQGDTGELFF. The DNA of the CDR3 is TGCGCCAGCAGCCTGCAGGGAGACACCGGGGAGCTGTTTTTT.

The CDR3 loop reads CSGGQTETQYF. The CDR3 coding sequence is TGCAGCGGGGGACAGACGGAGACCCAGTACTTC. The chain uses TRBV29-1 and TRBJ2-5, with 7 bases identical to TRBD1. This CDR3 has 11 residues. The junction had 4 bases not matched to a gene; V was cut back by 7 bases and J by 5 bases. Germline V gene lookup returns CDR1 SQVTM and CDR2 ANQGSEA. The full variable domain, its missing parts supplied by reference TRBV29-1 and TRBJ2-5, is SAVISQKPSRDICQRGTSLTIQCQVDSQVTMMFWYRQQPGQSLTLIATANQGSEATYESGFVIDKFPISRPNLTFSTLTVSNMSPEDSSIYLCSGGQTETQYFGPGTRLLVL.